This T cell receptor beta chain was obtained from a study of human T cells and chemical hapten exposure. About the research overall: Application of 0.01% DPC to the upper back was done by patch test, with a reading at 6 days.

Individual cDNA molecules (in the library) carried attached unique molecular identifiers. Using its own MiXCR run on the RACE reads, TCRdb lists one record per CDR3 protein. This sample has some 380,000 distinct CDR3 sequences; approximately 5% occur once, and the top ten carry under 3%. Time point of the sample: patch test 1, 2 weeks after DPC sensitization. Described treatment: therapeutic diphenylcyclopropenone sensitization with weekly scalp DPC. This clonotype has only a few counts. This CDR3 comprises 15 residues. V lost 6 bases to trimming and J lost 5 bases, with 19 bases between them. Germline V gives CDR1 KGHSH, CDR2 LQKENI.

This sequence was found in a woman aged 50 to 65 with alopecia areata. Some clones in this sample may be carry-over from other donors' samples. The J gene is TRBJ1-1, the V gene TRBV18; D is ambiguous. The sequences come from whole blood, collected in connection with sensitization to the hapten diphenylcyclopropenone (DPC). The CDR3 DNA sequence: TGTGCCAGCTCGCCCGGGTCGGGTAGGGTGACTGAAGCTTTCTTT. Protein sequence: CASSPGSGRVTEAFF.